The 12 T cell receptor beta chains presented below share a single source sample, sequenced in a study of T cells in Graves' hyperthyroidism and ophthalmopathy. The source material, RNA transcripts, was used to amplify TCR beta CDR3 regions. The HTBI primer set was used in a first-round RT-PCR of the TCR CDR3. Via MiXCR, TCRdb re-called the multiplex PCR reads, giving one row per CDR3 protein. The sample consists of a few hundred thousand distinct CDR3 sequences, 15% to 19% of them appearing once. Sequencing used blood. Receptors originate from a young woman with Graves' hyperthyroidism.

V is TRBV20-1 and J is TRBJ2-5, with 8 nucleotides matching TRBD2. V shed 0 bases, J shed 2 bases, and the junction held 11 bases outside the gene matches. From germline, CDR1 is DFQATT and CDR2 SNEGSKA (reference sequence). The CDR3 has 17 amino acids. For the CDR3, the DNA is TGCAGTGCTAGAGATAGTGAGTCGGGACTAGTTCAAGAGACCCAGTACTTC. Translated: CSARDSESGLVQETQYF.

In DNA, the CDR3 is TGTGCCAGTGAGCTGGGAGGGGACAGGGTTGATGGGGCCAACGTCCTGACTTTC. It translates to CASELGGDRVDGANVLTF. The chain carries TRBV19 and TRBJ2-6, with 9 bases lining up with TRBD1. The CDR3 sequence is 18 residues long. Trimming removed 8 bases from V and 3 bases from J; junction bases left unmatched: 14. Germline CDR1 reads LNHDA; CDR2 reads SQIVND (reference sequence). Combining the CDR3 with reference TRBV19 and TRBJ2-6 gives the whole variable domain DGGITQSPKYLFRKEGQNVTLSCEQNLNHDAMYWYRQDPGQGLRLIYYSQIVNDFQKGDIAEGYSVSREKKESFPLTVTSAQKNPTAFYLCASELGGDRVDGANVLTFGAGSRLTVL.

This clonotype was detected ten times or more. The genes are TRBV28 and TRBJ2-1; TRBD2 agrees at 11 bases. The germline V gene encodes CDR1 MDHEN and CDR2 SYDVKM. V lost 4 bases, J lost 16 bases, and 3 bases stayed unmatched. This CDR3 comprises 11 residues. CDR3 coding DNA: TGTGCCAGCAGTTCAGGGACTAGCGGATTCTTC. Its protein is CASSSGTSGFF.

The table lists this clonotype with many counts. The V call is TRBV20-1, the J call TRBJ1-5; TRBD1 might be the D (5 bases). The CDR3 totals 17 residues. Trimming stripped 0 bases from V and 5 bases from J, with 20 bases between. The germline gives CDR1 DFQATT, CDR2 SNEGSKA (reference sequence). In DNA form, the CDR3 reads TGCAGTGCTAGAGATTGGGCCCAGCGAGGGGTCGATCAGCCCCAGCATTTT. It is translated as CSARDWAQRGVDQPQHF.

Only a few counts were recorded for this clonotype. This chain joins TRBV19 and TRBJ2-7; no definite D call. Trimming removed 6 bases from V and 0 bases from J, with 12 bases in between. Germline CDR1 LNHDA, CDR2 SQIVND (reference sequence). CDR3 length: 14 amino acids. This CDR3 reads CASRKVSSSYEQYF. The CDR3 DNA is TGTGCCAGTAGGAAAGTCAGCTCCTCCTACGAGCAGTACTTC. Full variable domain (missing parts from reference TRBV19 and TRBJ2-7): DGGITQSPKYLFRKEGQNVTLSCEQNLNHDAMYWYRQDPGQGLRLIYYSQIVNDFQKGDIAEGYSVSREKKESFPLTVTSAQKNPTAFYLCASRKVSSSYEQYFGPGTRLTVT.

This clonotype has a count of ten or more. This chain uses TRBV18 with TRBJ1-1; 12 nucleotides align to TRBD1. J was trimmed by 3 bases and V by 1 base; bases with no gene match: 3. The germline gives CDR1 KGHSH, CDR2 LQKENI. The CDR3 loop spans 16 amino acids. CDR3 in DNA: TGTGCCAGCTCACCACTGGGGACAGGGGGCGACACTGAAGCTTTCTTT. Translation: CASSPLGTGGDTEAFF.

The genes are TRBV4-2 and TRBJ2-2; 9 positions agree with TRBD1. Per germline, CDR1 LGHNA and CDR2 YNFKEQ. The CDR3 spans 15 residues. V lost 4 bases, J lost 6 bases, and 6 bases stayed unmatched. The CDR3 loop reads CASSPLQGAPGELFF. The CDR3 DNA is TGTGCCAGCAGCCCCCTACAGGGGGCCCCCGGGGAGCTGTTTTTT.

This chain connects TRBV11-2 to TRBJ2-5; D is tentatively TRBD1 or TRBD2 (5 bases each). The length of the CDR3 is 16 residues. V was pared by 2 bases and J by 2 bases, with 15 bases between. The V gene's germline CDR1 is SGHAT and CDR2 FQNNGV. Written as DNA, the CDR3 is TGTGCCAGCAGCTTAACCACGGGGCCATTTCAAGAGACCCAGTACTTC. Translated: CASSLTTGPFQETQYF.

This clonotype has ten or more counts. The CDR3 coding sequence is TGTGCCAGCACAGGGACTAACTATGGCTACACCTTC. It translates to CASTGTNYGYTF. The chain joins TRBV7-8 to TRBJ1-2; possible D gene TRBD1, 5 bases. Looked up from germline, CDR1 is SGHVS and CDR2 is FQNEAQ. The V end lost 7 bases, the J end lost 0 bases, and 6 bases lay between the germline ends. The CDR3 has 12 residues.

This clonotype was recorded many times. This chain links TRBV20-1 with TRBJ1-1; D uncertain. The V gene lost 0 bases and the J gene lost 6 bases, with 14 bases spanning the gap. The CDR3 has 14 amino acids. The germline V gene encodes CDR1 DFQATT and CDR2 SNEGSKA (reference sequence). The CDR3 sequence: CSARDTWGIAEAFF. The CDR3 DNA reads TGCAGTGCTAGAGATACTTGGGGAATCGCTGAAGCTTTCTTT.

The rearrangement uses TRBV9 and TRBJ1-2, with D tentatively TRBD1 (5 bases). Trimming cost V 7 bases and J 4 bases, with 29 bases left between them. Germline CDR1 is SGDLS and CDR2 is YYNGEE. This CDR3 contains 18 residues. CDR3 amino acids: CASSPSRIQGSVIYGYTF. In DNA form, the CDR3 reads TGTGCCAGCTCACCATCGCGTATCCAGGGCTCAGTAATCTATGGCTACACCTTC.

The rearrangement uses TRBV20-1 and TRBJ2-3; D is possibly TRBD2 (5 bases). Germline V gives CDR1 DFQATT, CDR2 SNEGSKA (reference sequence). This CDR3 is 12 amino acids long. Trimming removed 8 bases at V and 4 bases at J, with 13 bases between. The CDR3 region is CSMRVRADTQYF. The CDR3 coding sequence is TGCAGTATGAGGGTTCGGGCAGATACGCAGTATTTT.